This T cell receptor (beta chain) was sequenced in a study of CD8+CD57+ T cells in acquired aplastic anemia. Study information: Sorted cells (CD4+ and CD8+) yielded DNA amounts that averaged 3.2 ug. Study findings and constraints: Patients were compared with controls for CD8+ Simpson's diversity, and no significant difference emerged. Approximately 30 was the count of CD8+ CDR3 sequences that patients shared with controls.

This CDR3 spans 15 amino acids. With V trimmed by 5 bases and J by 0 bases, 6 bases remained unmatched. Germline loops: CDR1 MNHNS, CDR2 SASEGT. This clonotype has only a few counts. The antigen is unknown. According to the study, genomic DNA was the template for TCR beta VDJ and CDR3 profiling. TCRdb processed the reads anew with MiXCR; each CDR3 protein has one entry. The sample records more than 150,000 distinct CDR3 sequences, 50% to 75% being singletons. The origin of this receptor is a human donor with severe aplastic anemia or a healthy control (not recorded which). This chain uses TRBV6-1 with TRBJ2-7; TRBD1 matches at 8 bases. The sequencing sample was made of sorted CD4+, CD8+, or CD8+CD57+ T cells (not recorded which) from PBMCs. CDR3 region: CASSRGQATSYEQYF. The CDR3 region has the DNA TGTGCCAGCAGTCGGGGACAGGCTACCTCCTACGAGCAGTACTTC.